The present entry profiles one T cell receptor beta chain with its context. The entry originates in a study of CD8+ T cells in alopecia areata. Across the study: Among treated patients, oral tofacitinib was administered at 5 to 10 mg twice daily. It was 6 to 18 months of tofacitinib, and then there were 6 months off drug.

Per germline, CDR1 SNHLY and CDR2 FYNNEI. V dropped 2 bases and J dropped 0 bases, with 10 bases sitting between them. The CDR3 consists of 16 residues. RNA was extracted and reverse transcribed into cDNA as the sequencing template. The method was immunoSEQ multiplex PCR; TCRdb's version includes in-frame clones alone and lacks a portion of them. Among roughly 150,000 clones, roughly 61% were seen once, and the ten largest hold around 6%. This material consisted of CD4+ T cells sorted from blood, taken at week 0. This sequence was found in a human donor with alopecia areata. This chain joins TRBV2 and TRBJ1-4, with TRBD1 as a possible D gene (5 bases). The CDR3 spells CASSEQGSATNEKLFF. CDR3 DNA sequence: TGTGCCAGCAGTGAACAGGGATCCGCAACTAATGAAAAACTGTTTTTT. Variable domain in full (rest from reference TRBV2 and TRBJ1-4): EPEVTQTPSHQVTQMGQEVILRCVPISNHLYFYWYRQILGQKVEFLVSFYNNEISEKSEIFDDQFSVERPDGSNFTLKIRSTKLEDSAMYFCASSEQGSATNEKLFFGSGTQLSVL.